This T cell receptor (beta chain) originates from a study of blood T cell repertoires in COVID-19. Some clones are missing from TCRdb's copy, which holds only in-frame ones; the method was immunoSEQ multiplex PCR. Among more than 300,000 clones, around 87% were seen once, and the ten largest hold roughly 6%. Germline V CDR1 and CDR2: KGHSH, LQKENI. This CDR3 has 17 amino acids. Germline trimming cut 4 bases from V and 1 base from J; bases unmatched to any gene: 8. The specimen was peripheral blood. The source is a woman between 45 and 60 years old with COVID-19, enrolled during active disease. The chain uses TRBV18 and TRBJ2-1, with 9 nucleotides matching TRBD2. The CDR3 loop is CASSLHEAGGSYNEQFF. CDR3 coding DNA: TGTGCCAGCTCACTTCACGAAGCGGGGGGTTCCTACAATGAGCAGTTCTTC.